Listed here is a single TCR beta chain. The antigen is undetermined. Every subset's genomic DNA went evenly onto several immunoSEQ plates. Libraries were prepared by immunoSEQ multiplex PCR; TCRdb keeps only in-frame clonotypes and omits some of them. The sample carries some 680,000 clones, 55% to 85% recorded once. Donors comprised only Caucasian adults living in Nashville, Tennessee. The sample belongs to a study of shared clonotypes between healthy human individuals. In the study overall: Donors had three CD4 naive, three CD4 memory, two CD8 naive and one CD8 memory plate apiece. Study findings and constraints: Richness estimates generally favored naive over memory subsets.

The sequencing sample was made of memory CD4+ T cells sorted from blood. Subset specified: CD45RA-negative fraction. The source of this sequence is a young woman in good health.

The CDR3 region is CASSMDGPLGHEQYF. The CDR3 bases are TGTGCCAGTAGTATGGATGGCCCTCTCGGCCACGAGCAGTACTTC. The rearrangement uses TRBV19 and TRBJ2-7; D is undetermined. Germline CDR1 reads LNHDA; CDR2 reads SQIVND (reference sequence). This CDR3 is 15 amino acids long. With 3 bases removed from V and 5 bases from J, the gap between germline ends came to 17 bases.